These 31 T cell receptor beta chains originate from one sample sequenced in a study of shared clonotypes between healthy human individuals. Clones were sequenced by immunoSEQ multiplex PCR, and TCRdb holds only the in-frame ones, with some missing. The sample records approximately 2.5 million clones, 93% being singletons. The sample comprised naive CD4+ T cells from PBMCs. Subset described: CD45RA+ positively selected. The origin of the receptors is a man younger than 35 in good health. Some clones in this sample may be carry-over from other donors' samples.

The V gene is TRBV10-3, the J gene TRBJ1-5; D may be TRBD1 (6 bases). Germline V CDR1 and CDR2: ENHRY, SYGVKD. Trimming removed 10 bases at V and 3 bases at J, with 19 bases between. CDR3 length: 15 residues. This chain's CDR3 is CATRNRDPINQPQHF. The CDR3 nucleotides read TGTGCCACACGTAACAGGGACCCTATCAATCAGCCCCAGCATTTT.

The gene calls are TRBV29-1 and TRBJ2-7; TRBD1 is a possible D gene (6 bases). The CDR3 contains 12 residues. Deletions cut 5 bases from V and 7 bases from J, with 15 bases between. Germline V CDR1 and CDR2: SQVTM, ANQGSEA. CDR3 region: CSVMTGTGEQYF. The DNA of the CDR3 is TGCAGCGTTATGACAGGAACGGGGGAGCAGTACTTC.

The gene calls are TRBV5-4 and TRBJ2-3; D is possibly TRBD2 (6 bases). There are 16 residues in the CDR3. CDR1 and CDR2 from the germline V gene are SGHNT and YYREEE (reference sequence). Trimming took 4 bases from V and 1 from J, leaving 16 bases between them. This CDR3 is CASSTPSGGRTDTQYF. For the CDR3, the DNA is TGTGCCAGCAGCACCCCATCTGGAGGGCGCACAGATACGCAGTATTTT.

This sequence joins TRBV4-3 and TRBJ2-7, with 9 bases aligning to TRBD2. This CDR3 is built from 15 residues. V was clipped by 3 bases and J by 3 bases; unmatched bases: 6. Germline V CDR1 and CDR2: LGHNA, YSLEER. DNA of the CDR3: TGCGCCAGCAGCCACGGGACTAGCAGTTACTACGAGCAGTACTTC. Protein sequence: CASSHGTSSYYEQYF.

The chain couples TRBV7-8 to TRBJ2-1; TRBD1 is a possible D gene (6 bases). The CDR3 has 16 amino acids. Germline loops: CDR1 SGHVS, CDR2 FQNEAQ. V lost 4 bases and J lost 0, with 13 bases in between. CDR3 sequence (DNA): TGTGCCAGCAGCTCAAGGACAGCGAGCTCCTACAATGAGCAGTTCTTC. Translation: CASSSRTASSYNEQFF.

The genes are TRBV2 and TRBJ1-1; TRBD1 might be the D (5 bases). V gave up 1 base and J gave up 4 bases, with 16 bases separating them. The CDR3 length is 16 residues. Germline-derived CDR1 and CDR2 are SNHLY and FYNNEI. The CDR3 sequence is CASSEDIGRARTEAFF. DNA for the CDR3: TGTGCCAGCAGTGAAGATATTGGCAGGGCGCGCACTGAAGCTTTCTTT. Variable domain in full (rest from reference TRBV2 and TRBJ1-1): EPEVTQTPSHQVTQMGQEVILRCVPISNHLYFYWYRQILGQKVEFLVSFYNNEISEKSEIFDDQFSVERPDGSNFTLKIRSTKLEDSAMYFCASSEDIGRARTEAFFGQGTRLTVV.

The chain combines TRBV27 with TRBJ1-2, with D perhaps TRBD1 (5 bases). The V gene lost 4 bases and the J gene lost 5 bases, with 17 bases spanning the gap. Germline assignment: CDR1 MNHEY and CDR2 SMNVEV (reference sequence). The CDR3 is made up of 15 amino acids. CDR3: CASSSPSDSRYGYTF. The CDR3 nucleotides are TGTGCCAGCAGTTCCCCCTCCGACAGTAGATATGGCTACACCTTC.

The CDR3 coding sequence is TGTGCCAGCAGTACAGGGGTTAACACCGGGGAGCTGTTTTTT. This sequence encodes CASSTGVNTGELFF. V gene TRBV6-1 combines with J gene TRBJ2-2, with 7 bases matching TRBD1. Germline V gene data show CDR1 as MNHNS and CDR2 as SASEGT. The J segment lost 2 bases and the V segment lost 5 bases, leaving 2 bases of the junction unmatched. The CDR3 loop spans 14 amino acids.

The V and J genes are TRBV5-4 and TRBJ2-7, with D unresolved. This CDR3 is 12 amino acids long. In germline, CDR1 is SGHNT, CDR2 YYREEE (reference sequence). The V gene lost 0 bases and the J gene lost 9 bases, with 10 bases spanning the gap. The CDR3 loop is CASSLDGRGQYF. CDR3 bases: TGTGCCAGCAGCTTGGATGGACGAGGGCAGTACTTC.

The gene calls are TRBV19 and TRBJ2-7; unclear D gene. The CDR3 contains 13 residues. Germline CDR1 and CDR2: LNHDA and SQIVND (reference sequence). Trimming pared 7 bases from V and 3 bases from J, leaving 13 bases between. CDR3 sequence reads: CASIGSPIYEQYF. The CDR3 nucleotides are TGTGCCAGTATCGGGTCCCCAATCTACGAGCAGTACTTC.

This chain connects TRBV27 to TRBJ2-7; the match to TRBD2 covers 10 bases. In germline, CDR1 is MNHEY, CDR2 SMNVEV (reference sequence). Losses at the gene ends were 6 bases for V and 2 bases for J; bases not matched to a gene: 7. The CDR3 runs to 15 residues. Here the CDR3 reads CASRVVAGGPYEQYF. The CDR3, as DNA: TGTGCCAGCAGGGTGGTAGCGGGAGGTCCCTACGAGCAGTACTTC.

The V and J genes are TRBV5-4 and TRBJ2-2, with D possibly TRBD2 on 6 matching bases. The CDR3 runs 16 residues. Trimming took 6 bases from V and 0 from J, leaving 15 bases between them. Germline V gives CDR1 SGHNT, CDR2 YYREEE (reference sequence). The CDR3 loop is CASTSGGTANTGELFF. For the CDR3, the DNA is TGTGCCAGCACCAGTGGGGGGACCGCGAACACCGGGGAGCTGTTTTTT.

The rearrangement uses TRBV30 and TRBJ1-5, with 12 bases lining up with TRBD1. This CDR3 comprises 15 residues. From germline, CDR1 is GTSNPN and CDR2 SVGIG (reference sequence). With 8 bases clipped from V and 3 bases from J, the junction kept 8 bases outside the gene matches. CDR3 residues: CASSGTGGYNQPQHF. Here the CDR3 DNA reads TGTGCCAGCTCCGGGACAGGGGGCTACAATCAGCCCCAGCATTTT.

The chain joins TRBV4-1 to TRBJ2-3; D might be TRBD2 (5 bases). The V gene lost 1 base and the J gene lost 4 bases, with 18 bases spanning the gap. The CDR3 is 17 residues long. Germline V gene data show CDR1 as MGHRA and CDR2 as YSYEKL. This chain's CDR3 is CASSQGITGTTADTQYF. CDR3 nucleotide sequence: TGCGCCAGCAGCCAAGGGATAACGGGAACGACGGCAGATACGCAGTATTTT.

The chain joins TRBV4-2 to TRBJ2-5, with 8 bases lining up with TRBD2. Unmatched junction bases numbered 11, after V lost 7 bases and J lost 7 bases. The germline gives CDR1 LGHNA, CDR2 YNFKEQ. The CDR3 totals 14 residues. The CDR3 region has the DNA TGTGCCAGCACTGCCGATGTTGCGGGGGGGACCCAGTACTTC. Amino acids: CASTADVAGGTQYF.

The gene calls are TRBV19 and TRBJ2-3, with D perhaps matching TRBD1 (6 bases). Trimming pared 3 bases from V and 8 bases from J, leaving 12 bases between. Germline values: CDR1 LNHDA, CDR2 SQIVND (reference sequence). This CDR3 comprises 13 residues. CDR3 coding DNA: TGTGCCAGTAGTATGTTTGGGGGCGGTACGCAGTATTTT. It is translated as CASSMFGGGTQYF.

The genes are TRBV9 and TRBJ2-1; 8 nucleotides match TRBD1. The CDR3 contains 15 residues. Germline assignment: CDR1 SGDLS and CDR2 YYNGEE. Trimming cost V 4 bases and J 7 bases; bases outside gene matches: 10. The CDR3 sequence: CASSPPGGRRNEQFF. CDR3 coding DNA: TGTGCCAGCAGCCCCCCAGGGGGCAGGAGGAATGAGCAGTTCTTC.

This rearrangement joins TRBV30 to TRBJ2-7, with TRBD2 matching over 8 bases. J gave up 5 bases and V 8 bases, and 14 bases lay outside the gene matches. From germline, CDR1 is GTSNPN and CDR2 SVGIG (reference sequence). The CDR3 runs 14 residues. CDR3: CALRTYSGINEQYF. The CDR3 DNA reads as TGTGCCCTTAGAACCTATAGCGGGATCAACGAGCAGTACTTC.

Points on this clone: The sample holds other DNA sequences that translate to the same CDR3. The chain joins TRBV6-5 to TRBJ1-2; no clear D. V was clipped by 2 bases and J by 4 bases, with 8 bases between them. The germline V gene has CDR1 MNHEY and CDR2 SVGAGI. The CDR3 contains 13 residues. DNA of the CDR3: TGTGCCAGCAGTTACGGGCGCGGCTATGGCTACACCTTC. Residues: CASSYGRGYGYTF.

Turning to this clone: In the same sample, other DNA sequences code for this CDR3. The rearrangement uses TRBV7-9 and TRBJ2-7; 12 nucleotides line up with TRBD2. V dropped 5 bases and J dropped 2; count of bases not matched to a gene: 4. Per the germline V gene, CDR1 is SEHNR and CDR2 is FQNEAQ (reference sequence). The CDR3 loop spans 15 amino acids. CDR3 loop: CASSPRLAGAYEQYF. The CDR3 nucleotides are TGTGCCAGCAGCCCCCGACTAGCGGGGGCCTACGAGCAGTACTTC.

This clone was seen a single time. The V gene is TRBV7-8, the J gene TRBJ2-3; 11 bases match TRBD2. The CDR3 extends over 17 amino acids. Trimming removed 2 bases from V and 0 bases from J; junction bases left unmatched: 4. Germline V lookup: CDR1 SGHVS, CDR2 FQNEAQ. The CDR3 is CASSLRLAGFSTDTQYF. The CDR3 DNA reads as TGTGCCAGCAGCTTACGACTAGCGGGATTCAGCACAGATACGCAGTATTTT.

The V call is TRBV28, the J call TRBJ1-2; 10 nucleotides agree with TRBD1. V was pared by 5 bases and J by 1 base, with 4 bases of the junction left unmatched. The CDR3 covers 15 residues. The germline V gene has CDR1 MDHEN and CDR2 SYDVKM. The CDR3 bases are TGTGCCAGCAGTCGAGGGGACAGGGGTAACTATGGCTACACCTTC. Protein product: CASSRGDRGNYGYTF.

The chain combines TRBV14 with TRBJ1-1; D not certain. V was pared by 0 bases and J by 4 bases, with 12 bases between. Germline V CDR1 and CDR2: SGHDN, FVKESK. This CDR3 is 15 amino acids long. The CDR3 loop is CASSQDLVGSTEAFF. For the CDR3, the DNA is TGTGCCAGCAGCCAAGATCTTGTGGGGAGCACTGAAGCTTTCTTT.

As to this clone: Other DNA sequences within the sample encode an identical CDR3. The chain carries TRBV7-9 and TRBJ1-4; 7 bases line up with TRBD1. Germline assignment: CDR1 SEHNR and CDR2 FQNEAQ (reference sequence). With 5 bases clipped from V and 7 bases from J, the junction kept 1 base outside the gene matches. The CDR3 loop spans 12 amino acids. In DNA form, the CDR3 reads TGTGCCAGCAGCCAGGGGGGTGAAAAACTGTTTTTT. The encoded protein is CASSQGGEKLFF. Variable domain in full (rest from reference TRBV7-9 and TRBJ1-4): DTGVSQNPRHKITKRGQNVTFRCDPISEHNRLYWYRQTLGQGPEFLTYFQNEAQLEKSRLLSDRFSAERPKGSFSTLEIQRTEQGDSAMYLCASSQGGEKLFFGSGTQLSVL.

The V gene is TRBV29-1, the J gene TRBJ2-7; 14 nucleotides agree with TRBD2. The CDR3 sequence is 13 residues long. Trimming removed 5 bases from V and 6 bases from J; junction bases left unmatched: 3. CDR1 and CDR2 (germline): SQVTM, ANQGSEA. This chain's CDR3 is CSVTGLAGAEQYF. CDR3 in DNA: TGCAGCGTTACGGGACTAGCGGGAGCCGAGCAGTACTTC.

In the case of this clone: The sample contains more than one DNA sequence encoding this CDR3. This chain connects TRBV28 to TRBJ2-5, with D perhaps given as TRBD1 or TRBD2 (5 bases each). This CDR3 contains 13 residues. The V gene's germline CDR1 is MDHEN and CDR2 SYDVKM. V was cut by 3 bases and J by 4 bases, with 9 bases left in between. The CDR3 spells CASSLRGVETQYF. The CDR3 DNA sequence: TGTGCCAGCAGTTTGAGGGGAGTAGAGACCCAGTACTTC.

This chain joins TRBV5-1 and TRBJ2-7; 11 bases agree with TRBD1. Germline assignment: CDR1 SGHRS and CDR2 YFSETQ. This CDR3 contains 15 residues. Losses at the gene ends were 5 bases for V and 6 bases for J; bases not matched to a gene: 10. CDR3 sequence (DNA): TGCGCCAGCAGTTCCCCGGGGGACAGGGGGTTCGAGCAGTACTTC. Translation gives CASSSPGDRGFEQYF.

This clone was recorded only once. The chain recombines TRBV5-6 with TRBJ1-1, with TRBD1 identical over 7 bases. With 4 bases clipped from V and 3 bases from J, the junction kept 9 bases outside the gene matches. Germline lookup yields CDR1 SGHDT and CDR2 YYEEEE. There are 15 residues in the CDR3. CDR3 in amino acids: CASSPTGAADTEAFF. The CDR3 DNA reads TGTGCCAGCAGCCCAACAGGGGCGGCGGACACTGAAGCTTTCTTT.

The rearrangement uses TRBV15 and TRBJ2-7; weak D call: TRBD1 (6 bases). Trimming removed 5 bases from V and 7 bases from J, with 33 bases in between. The CDR3 length is 19 residues. CDR1 and CDR2 (germline): LNHNV, YYDKDF (reference sequence). The CDR3 reads CATSRDVPEGGLIRGEQYF. The CDR3 DNA is TGTGCCACCAGCCGGGACGTCCCTGAGGGCGGCCTAATCAGGGGAGAGCAGTACTTC.

The CDR3 coding sequence is TGTGCCAGCAGTCCACCGGGACAGGAGGCCGGGGAGCTGTTTTTT. Translating gives CASSPPGQEAGELFF. The V and J genes are TRBV28 and TRBJ2-2; 8 nucleotides line up with TRBD1. V trimming: 5 bases; J trimming: 6 bases; junction bases outside the gene matches: 8. This CDR3 region has 15 residues. The germline gives CDR1 MDHEN, CDR2 SYDVKM.

A word on this clone: Other DNA sequences in the same sample also yield this CDR3. The chain uses TRBV5-1 and TRBJ2-7; TRBD2 is a possible D gene (5 bases). The length of the CDR3 is 11 residues. Deletions cut 4 bases from V and 6 bases from J, with 8 bases between. Germline values: CDR1 SGHRS, CDR2 YFSETQ. Here the CDR3 reads CASSRGGEQYF. DNA for the CDR3: TGCGCCAGCAGCCGGGGTGGCGAGCAGTACTTC.